One sample yielded the 17 T cell receptor beta chains listed below, sequenced in a study of identifying expanded T cells in peripheral blood. Sequenced by immunoSEQ multiplex PCR; TCRdb stores in-frame clones only, minus some. This sample has about 52,000 clones, with approximately 86% found just once. The sequenced sample consisted of blood. Receptor source: a person aged 18 to 75 in good health.

The genes are TRBV29-1 and TRBJ1-3; no clear D gene. Germline assignment: CDR1 SQVTM and CDR2 ANQGSEA. V was clipped by 2 bases and J by 0 bases, with 8 bases between them. The CDR3 contains 14 residues. CDR3 coding DNA: TGCAGCGTTGAATTGGGGAGCTCTGGAAACACCATATATTTT. This encodes CSVELGSSGNTIYF.

This chain connects TRBV15 to TRBJ2-7; 7 bases map to TRBD1. Germline assignment: CDR1 LNHNV and CDR2 YYDKDF (reference sequence). The CDR3 extends over 14 amino acids. With 3 bases clipped from V and 3 bases from J, the junction kept 5 bases outside the gene matches. DNA for the CDR3: TGTGCCACCAGCAGGACAGGGACAAACTACGAGCAGTACTTC. This sequence encodes CATSRTGTNYEQYF. The full variable domain, its missing parts supplied by reference TRBV15 and TRBJ2-7, is DAMVIQNPRYQVTQFGKPVTLSCSQTLNHNVMYWYQQKSSQAPKLLFHYYDKDFNNEADTPDNFQSRRPNTSFCFLDIRSPGLGDTAMYLCATSRTGTNYEQYFGPGTRLTVT.

A note on this clone: This specimen includes other DNA sequences encoding the same CDR3. This rearrangement joins TRBV7-7 to TRBJ1-5; D uncertain. The CDR3 spans 13 residues. V was shortened by 0 bases and J by 5 bases, with 5 bases between the two germline ends. Germline loops: CDR1 SSHAT, CDR2 FNYEAQ (reference sequence). The CDR3 here is CASSLARDQPQHF. CDR3 DNA: TGTGCCAGCAGCTTAGCGAGGGATCAGCCCCAGCATTTT.

V is TRBV5-6 and J is TRBJ2-3; weak D call: TRBD1 (5 bases). Germline V gives CDR1 SGHDT, CDR2 YYEEEE. This CDR3 is 17 amino acids long. Trimming removed 5 bases from V and 0 bases from J, with 19 bases in between. This chain's CDR3 is CASSHALTDDSTDTQYF. CDR3 DNA: TGTGCCAGCAGTCACGCCCTGACAGACGATAGCACAGATACGCAGTATTTT.

The V and J genes are TRBV9 and TRBJ1-4; possible D gene TRBD1, 6 bases. The germline V gene has CDR1 SGDLS and CDR2 YYNGEE. The CDR3 covers 13 residues. Trimming stripped 0 bases from V and 12 bases from J, with 12 bases between. The CDR3 protein is CASSVVLGGELFF. The CDR3 DNA follows: TGTGCCAGCAGCGTAGTCCTAGGGGGAGAACTGTTTTTT.

This clone was found a few times. The rearrangement uses TRBV29-1 and TRBJ2-5; D gene unclear. This CDR3 region has 9 residues. V was pared by 4 bases and J by 4 bases, with 1 base between. The germline gives CDR1 SQVTM, CDR2 ANQGSEA. The DNA of the CDR3 is TGCAGCGTTGGAGAGACCCAGTACTTC. Protein: CSVGETQYF.

This chain links TRBV4-2 with TRBJ2-1, with D possibly TRBD1 on 7 matching bases. The CDR3 covers 15 residues. Trimming stripped 1 base from V and 8 bases from J, with 15 bases between. Germline assignment: CDR1 LGHNA and CDR2 YNFKEQ. CDR3 sequence: CASSQGQGGGDEQFF. The CDR3 nucleotides read TGTGCCAGCAGCCAAGGTCAGGGGGGAGGAGATGAGCAGTTCTTC.

This CDR3 reads CASSSGTGPNQPQHF. CDR3 in DNA: TGTGCCAGCAGTTCCGGGACAGGGCCGAATCAGCCCCAGCATTTT. The V gene is TRBV6-5, the J gene TRBJ1-5; 9 bases align to TRBD1. V lost 4 bases to trimming and J lost 4 bases; unmatched junction nucleotides: 5. The length of the CDR3 is 15 residues. Per the germline V gene, CDR1 is MNHEY and CDR2 is SVGAGI.

The chain combines TRBV11-2 with TRBJ2-5, with a possible D match to TRBD1 (6 bases). Germline V lookup: CDR1 SGHAT, CDR2 FQNNGV. This CDR3 is 13 amino acids long. The V end was cut by 4 bases, the J end by 11 bases, with 17 bases between. As DNA, the CDR3 is TGTGCCAGCAGCTCGGGCCGAACAGGGTCGCAGTACTTC. It is translated as CASSSGRTGSQYF.

This sequence joins TRBV19 and TRBJ1-4; possibly TRBD1 for D (6 bases). Per the germline V gene, CDR1 is LNHDA and CDR2 is SQIVND (reference sequence). Trimming cost V 3 bases and J 0 bases, with 20 bases left between them. The CDR3 consists of 19 residues. The CDR3 sequence is CASSIFGAGESPTNEKLFF. CDR3 DNA sequence: TGTGCCAGTAGTATTTTTGGGGCAGGGGAGTCCCCAACTAATGAAAAACTGTTTTTT. The complete variable domain, with remaining parts taken from reference TRBV19 and TRBJ1-4, reads DGGITQSPKYLFRKEGQNVTLSCEQNLNHDAMYWYRQDPGQGLRLIYYSQIVNDFQKGDIAEGYSVSREKKESFPLTVTSAQKNPTAFYLCASSIFGAGESPTNEKLFFGSGTQLSVL.

The V gene is TRBV18, the J gene TRBJ1-5, with 11 bases identical to TRBD1. After removal of 6 bases from V and 5 bases from J, the junction contained 9 bases not matched to a gene. This CDR3 is built from 16 residues. CDR1 KGHSH and CDR2 LQKENI come from the germline V gene. The CDR3: CASSQLPGQGDQPQHF. Written as DNA, the CDR3 is TGTGCCAGCTCGCAATTGCCGGGACAGGGGGATCAGCCCCAGCATTTT.

As to this clone: The germline gene is not matched at one end of the junction; a read error may be the cause. The chain combines TRBV2 with TRBJ1-4, with TRBD1 matching over 10 bases. Germline V gene data show CDR1 as SNHLY and CDR2 as FYNNEI. The CDR3 consists of 14 residues. The CDR3 spells CTSSEDRGLEKLFF. The CDR3 nucleotides read TGTACCAGCAGTGAAGACAGGGGGCTTGAAAAACTGTTTTTT.

This clone occurred once. The V call is TRBV5-4, the J call TRBJ1-3; D is unclear. The V end lost 0 bases, the J end lost 7 bases, and 17 bases lay between the germline ends. The CDR3 contains 16 residues. Germline CDR1 reads SGHNT; CDR2 reads YYREEE (reference sequence). Here the CDR3 reads CASSLGLPVKGNTIYF. For the CDR3, the DNA is TGTGCCAGCAGCTTGGGACTCCCTGTAAAAGGGAACACCATATATTTT.

This chain joins TRBV5-1 and TRBJ2-2; the D call may be TRBD1 or TRBD2 (7 bases each). CDR1 SGHRS and CDR2 YFSETQ come from the germline V gene. The V end lost 5 bases, the J end lost 2 bases, and 16 bases lay between the germline ends. The CDR3 loop spans 16 amino acids. Here the CDR3 DNA reads TGCGCCAGCAGAGCCCAGGGGGGGTATAACACCGGGGAGCTGTTTTTT. Translating gives CASRAQGGYNTGELFF.

This clone occurred a few times. The rearrangement uses TRBV2 and TRBJ1-2; the match to TRBD1 covers 8 bases. V shed 11 bases and J 2 bases; nucleotides not matched to a gene: 7. Germline V gene sequence: CDR1 SNHLY, CDR2 FYNNEI. The CDR3 is 13 residues long. The CDR3 nucleotides are TGTGCCGGCCGGACAGGGCCCAACTATGGCTACACCTTC. The encoded protein is CAGRTGPNYGYTF. Supplemented by reference TRBV2 and TRBJ1-2, the full variable domain reads EPEVTQTPSHQVTQMGQEVILRCVPISNHLYFYWYRQILGQKVEFLVSFYNNEISEKSEIFDDQFSVERPDGSNFTLKIRSTKLEDSAMYFCAGRTGPNYGYTFGSGTRLTVV.

The gene calls are TRBV29-1 and TRBJ1-5; TRBD1 matches at 8 bases. The CDR3 covers 14 residues. Trimming removed 6 bases from V and 4 bases from J; junction bases left unmatched: 8. Germline V gene data show CDR1 as SQVTM and CDR2 as ANQGSEA. CDR3 DNA sequence: TGCAGCGTCGGTGGACAGGGACCTAATCAGCCCCAGCATTTT. Translated: CSVGGQGPNQPQHF.

This clone has just a few counts. The chain is built from TRBV2 and TRBJ2-7, with D unresolved. Germline CDR1 and CDR2: SNHLY and FYNNEI. This CDR3 contains 12 residues. The V gene lost 7 bases and the J gene lost 0 bases, with 7 bases spanning the gap. CDR3 protein: CASTEASYEQYF. As DNA, the CDR3 is TGTGCCAGCACCGAGGCCTCCTACGAGCAGTACTTC.